This T cell receptor beta chain was recovered during a study of T cell responses to AZD1222 COVID-19 vaccine. Broader study findings: A rise in Spike-specific TCR breadth and depth followed two AZD1222 doses. Researchers took repertoire samples only after the peak T cell response had come.

Concerning this clone itself: What it binds is unknown. At one end, the junction sequence differs from germline, possibly due to a read error.

The CDR3 consists of 13 residues. Germline CDR1 reads MNHNS; CDR2 reads SASEGT. TCRdb keeps only in-frame clones here, not all; method: immunoSEQ multiplex PCR. The sample contains more than 100,000 clones, around 92% of which appear only once. The gene calls are TRBV6-1 and TRBJ2-5, with D uncertain. The sequencing here drew on peripheral blood, taken 28 days after the second AZD1222 dose. This TCR came from an adult who received the AZD1222 COVID-19 vaccine. CDR3 DNA: TGTGCCAGCAGTGAAATGGACCAAGGGACCCAGTACTTC. Translating it yields CASSEMDQGTQYF.